Shown below are 14 T cell receptor beta chains from a single sample sequenced in a study of shared clonotypes between healthy human individuals. Libraries were prepared by immunoSEQ multiplex PCR; TCRdb keeps only in-frame clonotypes and omits some of them. This sample has approximately 500,000 clones, with less than 96% found just once. The specimen sequenced was naive CD4+ T cells sorted from blood. The sample's subset: CD45RA+ positively selected. The receptors stem from a woman under 40 in good health.

This sequence joins TRBV19 and TRBJ2-7, with a weak D call TRBD1 (6 bases). V was trimmed by 3 bases and J by 5 bases, leaving 14 bases between them. CDR3 size: 14 residues. Germline V CDR1 and CDR2: LNHDA, SQIVND (reference sequence). This CDR3 is CASSIQYRANEQYF. CDR3 DNA: TGTGCCAGTAGTATCCAGTACAGGGCTAACGAGCAGTACTTC.

The rearrangement uses TRBV27 and TRBJ2-3, with D possibly being TRBD1 or TRBD2 (6 bases each). Trimming removed 0 bases from V and 6 bases from J, with 22 bases in between. Germline V gene sequence: CDR1 MNHEY, CDR2 SMNVEV (reference sequence). The CDR3 runs to 18 residues. The chain's CDR3 is CASSLSIRGRGVLDTQYF. CDR3 bases: TGTGCCAGCAGTTTATCGATTCGGGGGCGCGGGGTTCTTGATACGCAGTATTTT.

This chain joins TRBV5-1 and TRBJ1-2; no clear D. This CDR3 comprises 15 residues. Per the germline V gene, CDR1 is SGHRS and CDR2 is YFSETQ. Trimming removed 0 bases at V and 3 bases at J, with 12 bases between. The CDR3 bases are TGCGCCAGCAGCTTGGGGGAACCTGGGGACTATGGCTACACCTTC. Its translation: CASSLGEPGDYGYTF.

A remark on this clone: Other DNA variants within this sample encode the same CDR3. The chain uses TRBV28 and TRBJ2-1, with D tentatively TRBD1 (5 bases). The germline gives CDR1 MDHEN, CDR2 SYDVKM. This CDR3 is 15 amino acids long. The V end lost 2 bases, the J end lost 2 bases, and 10 bases lay between the germline ends. CDR3 nucleotide sequence: TGTGCCAGCAGTTTAAGCAGGGTACCCTACAATGAGCAGTTCTTC. Translation: CASSLSRVPYNEQFF.

V is TRBV11-3 and J is TRBJ2-1; TRBD2 matches at 7 bases. The CDR3 runs to 14 residues. Germline-derived CDR1 and CDR2 are SGHNT and YENEEA. The V gene end was trimmed by 4 bases and the J gene end by 5 bases; junction bases not matched to a gene: 5. CDR3 region: CASSSSSGHNEQFF. The CDR3 nucleotides are TGTGCCAGCAGCTCAAGTAGCGGGCACAATGAGCAGTTCTTC.

V and J are TRBV29-1 and TRBJ2-7, with D tentatively TRBD2 (6 bases). Germline assignment: CDR1 SQVTM and CDR2 ANQGSEA. The CDR3 extends over 12 amino acids. V was shortened by 4 bases and J by 1 base, with 8 bases between the two germline ends. The CDR3 region has the DNA TGCAGCGTTGTTAGCGGATCCTACGAGCAGTACTTC. Its translation: CSVVSGSYEQYF.

J is TRBJ2-1 and V is TRBV13, with D possibly TRBD1 on 6 matching bases. The V end was cut by 2 bases, the J end by 7 bases, with 12 bases between. Germline V CDR1 and CDR2: PRHDT, FYEKMQ (reference sequence). The CDR3 contains 14 residues. The CDR3 is CASSLTLGANEQFF. CDR3 nucleotide sequence: TGTGCCAGCAGCTTAACCCTGGGGGCAAATGAGCAGTTCTTC.

The chain uses TRBV6-5 and TRBJ2-5; 9 bases fit TRBD2. The CDR3 loop spans 13 amino acids. The germline V gene has CDR1 MNHEY and CDR2 SVGAGI. V was pared by 8 bases and J by 3 bases, with 4 bases of the junction left unmatched. The CDR3 DNA follows: TGTGCCAGCTTGACTAGCGGAGAAGAGACCCAGTACTTC. Its translation is CASLTSGEETQYF.

The J gene is TRBJ2-7, the V gene TRBV27; no definite D call. The CDR3 length is 16 residues. Germline CDR1 is MNHEY and CDR2 is SMNVEV (reference sequence). V lost 3 bases and J 3 bases, leaving 18 bases between the germline ends. CDR3 nucleotides: TGTGCCAGCAGTTTCTTCACCCCCAACGGCCTCTACGAGCAGTACTTC. Residues: CASSFFTPNGLYEQYF.

This sequence joins TRBV19 and TRBJ1-5; possible D gene TRBD1, 6 bases. Germline lookup yields CDR1 LNHDA and CDR2 SQIVND (reference sequence). This CDR3 is 16 amino acids long. Trimming took 2 bases from V and 1 from J, leaving 12 bases between them. The CDR3 bases are TGTGCCAGTAGTATATTAACAGGGCGCAGCAATCAGCCCCAGCATTTT. Translated: CASSILTGRSNQPQHF.

The V gene is TRBV6-5, the J gene TRBJ2-7; 11 bases match TRBD2. This CDR3 has 15 residues. With 7 bases clipped from V and 4 bases from J, the junction kept 9 bases outside the gene matches. Per germline, CDR1 MNHEY and CDR2 SVGAGI. CDR3 sequence (DNA): TGTGCCAGCAAGCCCCTACTAGCGGGAGCGTACGAGCAGTACTTC. Translated: CASKPLLAGAYEQYF.

The chain couples TRBV11-2 to TRBJ2-1, with D unresolved. Germline CDR1 and CDR2: SGHAT and FQNNGV. V was clipped by 5 bases and J by 0 bases, with 11 bases between them. This CDR3 spans 15 amino acids. The CDR3 spells CASSPDLSSYNEQFF. In nucleotides, the CDR3 is TGTGCCAGCAGCCCGGACCTAAGCTCCTACAATGAGCAGTTCTTC.

The rearrangement joins TRBV19 to TRBJ2-3, with D maybe TRBD2 (5 bases). Germline loops: CDR1 LNHDA, CDR2 SQIVND (reference sequence). CDR3 size: 13 residues. Trimming shortened V by 3 bases and J by 6 bases, and 10 bases separated the two germline ends. For the CDR3, the DNA is TGTGCCAGTAGTATGGCGGGCGGCGATACGCAGTATTTT. Protein: CASSMAGGDTQYF.

The V and J genes are TRBV4-1 and TRBJ1-4, with a tentative D call TRBD1 (6 bases). Deletions cut 4 bases from V and 2 bases from J, with 11 bases between. The CDR3 covers 15 residues. Germline CDR1 is MGHRA and CDR2 is YSYEKL. The CDR3 sequence is CASSLLGATNEKLFF. The CDR3 DNA sequence: TGCGCCAGCAGCCTCTTGGGGGCGACTAATGAAAAACTGTTTTTT.